This record concerns one T cell receptor beta chain sequence. The antigen it recognizes is unknown. Per-base quality was not reported, and no clone a single base away is much larger than it. Spanning cysteine to phenylalanine, the CDR3 consists of 15 amino acids. Only the CDR3 part of the read is kept: 45 bases, read in frame from the first base. The V end loses 2 bases and the J end loses 3 bases, and a stretch of 12 bases separates them. CDR1 and CDR2, per the germline V gene, are SGDLS and YYNGEE. For sequencing of the TCRbeta CDR3 region, genomic DNA was extracted from the sorted cells. TCRbeta CDR3 regions were sequenced using the immunoSEQ Assay. TCRdb's version of the immuneACCESS table is confined to in-frame rearrangements and falls short of the full clone set. An unresolved V gene accounts for under half of the shortfall where checked; the remainder is of unknown origin. Recorded for this sample are approximately 90,000 clones; 87% of them occurred a single time. The ten largest account for about 1.3% of the sample.

The data belong to a study of OX40 agonist ivuxolimab in advanced cancers. Broadly, across the study: The costimulatory receptor OX40 (CD134) was targeted by ivuxolimab, a fully human IgG2 agonistic monoclonal antibody. Partial responses occurred in three dose-escalation patients, of whom one had hepatocellular carcinoma and two had cutaneous melanoma. Prior anti-PD-1, anti-PD-L1 or anti-CTLA-4 therapy was permitted, and checkpoint inhibitors had been received by under 50% of dose-escalation patients. Intravenous ivuxolimab was administered to patients every 2 weeks at six dose levels: 0.01, 0.1, 0.3, 1.5, 3 and 10 mg/kg. A male proportion of around 83% and a mean age of around 60 years, ranging from 23 to 79, were recorded for the dose-escalation cohort. The paper covers the monotherapy dose-escalation part of the phase I ivuxolimab trial, which included N ≈ 52 patients. Peripheral TCRbeta sequencing was intended to test whether TCR sequence diversity was altered and clonal T-cell expansion was caused by ivuxolimab. Of the roughly 50 dose-escalation patients, hepatocellular carcinoma was present in about 20, melanoma in approximately 15, renal cell carcinoma in 9 and head and neck cancer in 9. Summary of the overall study and its limitations: Antigen specificity was not determined for the clonally expanded peripheral T cells. In the 0.1-3.0 mg/kg groups, partial responders were among the patients with the lowest normalized peripheral clonal expansion, particularly in CD8+ T cells. Low levels of normalized T-cell clonal expansion were also shown by some nonresponding patients. After ivuxolimab, more expanded clones were found on average in CD8+ T cells than in CD4+ T cells. Clonal expansion of both CD4+ and CD8+ blood T cells was observed from baseline to week 6 at doses 0.1 to 3.0 mg/kg.

The trial excluded patients who had a history of autoimmune disease or were on systemic immunosuppression. Peripheral blood for TCR sequencing was collected from all dose cohorts at baseline, on cycle 4 day 1, and on cycle 7 day 1. The samples were taken from a phase I, first-in-human, multicenter, open-label dose-escalation trial of ivuxolimab. Adults with locally advanced or metastatic melanoma, renal cell carcinoma, hepatocellular carcinoma or head and neck squamous cell carcinoma were enrolled in the trial. Before TCR sequencing, CD4+ T cells and CD8+ T cells were sorted from peripheral blood as separate populations.

The sequencing used CD4+ or CD8+ T cells sorted from blood, collected in a trial of the OX40 agonist ivuxolimab. The sequence was obtained from an adult with an advanced solid tumor such as melanoma, head and neck, liver or kidney cancer. Recombination joined TRBV9 with TRBJ2-1; TRBD1 is a possible D gene, resting on 6 matching bases. The CDR3 region: CASSVGQINYNEQFF. At the DNA level, the sequence is TGTGCCAGCAGCGTTGGACAGATTAACTACAATGAGCAGTTCTTC.